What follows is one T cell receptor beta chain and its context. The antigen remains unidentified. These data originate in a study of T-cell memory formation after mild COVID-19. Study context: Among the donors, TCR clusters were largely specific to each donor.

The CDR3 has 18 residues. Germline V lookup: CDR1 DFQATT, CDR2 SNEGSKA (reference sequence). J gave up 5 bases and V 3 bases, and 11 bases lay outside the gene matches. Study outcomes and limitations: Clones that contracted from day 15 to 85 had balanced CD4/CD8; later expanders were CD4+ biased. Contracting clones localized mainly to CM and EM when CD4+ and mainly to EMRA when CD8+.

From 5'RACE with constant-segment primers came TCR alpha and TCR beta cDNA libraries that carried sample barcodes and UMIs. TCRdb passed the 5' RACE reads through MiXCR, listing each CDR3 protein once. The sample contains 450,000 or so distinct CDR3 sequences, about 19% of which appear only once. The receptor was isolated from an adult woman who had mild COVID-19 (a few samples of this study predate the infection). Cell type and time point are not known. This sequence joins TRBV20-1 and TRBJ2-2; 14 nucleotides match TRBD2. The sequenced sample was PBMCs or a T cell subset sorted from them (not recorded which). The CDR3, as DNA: TGCAGTGCTAGCGGGGGGACTAGCGGGAGATTGGTTACCGGGGAGCTGTTTTTT. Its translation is CSASGGTSGRLVTGELFF.